A selection of T cell receptor beta chains follows, all from one sample in a study of regulatory T cells in long-lasting Graves disease. Using its own MiXCR run on the multiplex PCR reads, TCRdb lists one record per CDR3 protein. The table has over 300,000 distinct CDR3 sequences, about 14% seen once. The sequences come from peripheral blood mononuclear cells (PBMCs), collected at new diagnosis, from a patient treated with antithyroid drugs. The source of these receptors is a female donor with Graves disease. The CDR3 runs from the conserved cysteine through the conserved F or W. The order of the fields is clone size, J gene, V gene, D gene, CDR3 DNA, CDR3 protein. D genes are given only for firm matches. Not every row has a clone size; where given, it reads once, few, many or a size class.

clone size: .
J gene: TRBJ1-5
V gene: TRBV5-1
D gene: .
CDR3 DNA: TGCGCCAGCAGCTTGGAGGGGGGGATGCAGCCCCAGCATTTT
CDR3 protein: CASSLEGGMQPQHF

clone size: .
J gene: TRBJ2-7
V gene: TRBV29-1
D gene: .
CDR3 DNA: TGCAGCGTTGTCCGTGGCTACGAGCAGTACTTC
CDR3 protein: CSVVRGYEQYF

clone size: few
J gene: TRBJ2-1
V gene: TRBV13
D gene: .
CDR3 DNA: TGTGCCAGCAGCGCGTCCGGGACTCGCGGGAATGAGCAGTTCTTC
CDR3 protein: CASSASGTRGNEQFF

clone size: many
J gene: TRBJ1-4
V gene: TRBV7-9
D gene: .
CDR3 DNA: TGTGCCAGCAGCTTACCAACTAATGAAAAACTGTTTTTT
CDR3 protein: CASSLPTNEKLFF

clone size: many
J gene: TRBJ2-1
V gene: TRBV5-1
D gene: .
CDR3 DNA: TGCGCCAGCAGCTTGGGGGCCATAGAGGGGAATGAGCAGTTCTTC
CDR3 protein: CASSLGAIEGNEQFF

clone size: many
J gene: TRBJ1-2
V gene: TRBV29-1
D gene: .
CDR3 DNA: TGCAGCGTTGACAGGGACTATGGCTACACCTTC
CDR3 protein: CSVDRDYGYTF

clone size: many
J gene: TRBJ2-3
V gene: TRBV5-1
D gene: TRBD2
CDR3 DNA: TGCGCCAGCAGCTTGTCCCTAGCGGGGGGAGATACGCAGTATTTT
CDR3 protein: CASSLSLAGGDTQYF

clone size: many
J gene: TRBJ1-4
V gene: TRBV28
D gene: TRBD1
CDR3 DNA: TGTGCCAGCAGTTTATTAGACAGGGGGGATGAAAAACTGTTTTTT
CDR3 protein: CASSLLDRGDEKLFF

clone size: .
J gene: TRBJ2-1
V gene: TRBV20-1
D gene: TRBD2
CDR3 DNA: TGCGGTGCCCTGGCTCGTGGCGGGAGGGCCGTTGGCTCCTACAATGAGCAGTTCTTC
CDR3 protein: CGALARGGRAVGSYNEQFF

clone size: few
J gene: TRBJ2-1
V gene: TRBV29-1
D gene: .
CDR3 DNA: TGCAGCGCCCGGGTAGGGACGGCTACCTACAATGAGCAGTTCTTC
CDR3 protein: CSARVGTATYNEQFF

clone size: .
J gene: TRBJ1-1
V gene: TRBV30
D gene: .
CDR3 DNA: TGTGCCTGGAGTGTACCTTTTCGGACTGAAGCTTTCTTT
CDR3 protein: CAWSVPFRTEAFF

clone size: few
J gene: TRBJ1-2
V gene: TRBV5-1
D gene: .
CDR3 DNA: TGCGCCAGCAGCTTGGAAGCGGGCCGCGGGGGCTACACCTTC
CDR3 protein: CASSLEAGRGGYTF

clone size: many
J gene: TRBJ1-1
V gene: TRBV5-1
D gene: .
CDR3 DNA: TGCGCCAGCAGCGGGCTGGACAGAGGTGGGGCCACTGAAGCTTTCTTT
CDR3 protein: CASSGLDRGGATEAFF

clone size: once
J gene: TRBJ2-5
V gene: TRBV20-1
D gene: TRBD2
CDR3 DNA: TGCAGTGCTAGAGAACCTAGCGGGAGTGCGGGGGCCCAAGAGACCCAGTACTTC
CDR3 protein: CSAREPSGSAGAQETQYF

clone size: many
J gene: TRBJ1-5
V gene: TRBV6-1
D gene: .
CDR3 DNA: TGTGCCAGCAGTGAAGCGCTGTGGACCCAAGGCGGTCCCCAGCATTTT
CDR3 protein: CASSEALWTQGGPQHF

clone size: many
J gene: TRBJ1-5
V gene: TRBV5-1
D gene: TRBD1
CDR3 DNA: TGCGCCAGCAGCTTGGAGGGGACAGGGGGACAGCCCCAGCATTTT
CDR3 protein: CASSLEGTGGQPQHF

clone size: .
J gene: TRBJ2-5
V gene: TRBV29-1
D gene: .
CDR3 DNA: TGCAGCGTTGAAGATGAGGGGCGCGGGGAGACCCAGTACTTC
CDR3 protein: CSVEDEGRGETQYF

clone size: many
J gene: TRBJ2-2
V gene: TRBV12-3/TRBV12-4
D gene: .
CDR3 DNA: TGTGCCAGCAGTTTTCGGAGGGGGAAGAACACCGGGGAGCTGTTTTTT
CDR3 protein: CASSFRRGKNTGELFF

clone size: many
J gene: TRBJ1-1
V gene: TRBV29-1
D gene: .
CDR3 DNA: TGCAGCGTTGAAGGGGGGATGAACACTGAAGCTTTCTTT
CDR3 protein: CSVEGGMNTEAFF

clone size: many
J gene: TRBJ2-6
V gene: TRBV27
D gene: TRBD1
CDR3 DNA: TGTGCCAGCAGCTTGACAGGGGCTGGGGCCAACGTCCTGACTTTC
CDR3 protein: CASSLTGAGANVLTF

clone size: .
J gene: TRBJ2-7
V gene: TRBV19
D gene: TRBD2
CDR3 DNA: TGTGCCAGTAGTCCTAGCGGGACCCCCTACGAGCAGTACTTC
CDR3 protein: CASSPSGTPYEQYF

clone size: few
J gene: TRBJ2-6
V gene: TRBV7-9
D gene: .
CDR3 DNA: TGTGCCAGCAGCTTTTCCGGGTTGGGGGGCTCTGGGGCCAACGTCCTGACTTTC
CDR3 protein: CASSFSGLGGSGANVLTF

clone size: many
J gene: TRBJ2-1
V gene: TRBV28
D gene: .
CDR3 DNA: TGTGCCAGCAGCCCATTTGGGGGGGCCTTAACCTACAATGAGCAGTTCTTC
CDR3 protein: CASSPFGGALTYNEQFF

clone size: many
J gene: TRBJ1-4
V gene: TRBV12-3/TRBV12-4
D gene: TRBD1
CDR3 DNA: TGTGCCAGTCACCTACAGGGGAGCAATGAAAAACTGTTTTTT
CDR3 protein: CASHLQGSNEKLFF

clone size: many
J gene: TRBJ2-2
V gene: TRBV10-2
D gene: .
CDR3 DNA: TGCGCCAGCAGTGGCCGGGCGGGGGCAGGGAGCACCGGGGAGCTGTTTTTT
CDR3 protein: CASSGRAGAGSTGELFF

clone size: many
J gene: TRBJ2-3
V gene: TRBV5-4
D gene: .
CDR3 DNA: TGTGCCAGCAGCTCATCGGTTAGCGGTTTAAGCACAGATACGCAGTATTTT
CDR3 protein: CASSSSVSGLSTDTQYF

clone size: many
J gene: TRBJ2-7
V gene: TRBV20-1
D gene: TRBD2
CDR3 DNA: TGCAGTGCCGGCCGGACTAGCCGAACCTACGAGCAGTACTTC
CDR3 protein: CSAGRTSRTYEQYF

clone size: .
J gene: TRBJ2-7
V gene: TRBV29-1
D gene: TRBD2
CDR3 DNA: TGCAGCGTTGAAGATCTGGGGCTAGCGGGAGAGGGGGAGCAGTACTTC
CDR3 protein: CSVEDLGLAGEGEQYF

clone size: many
J gene: TRBJ1-1
V gene: TRBV10-3
D gene: .
CDR3 DNA: TGTGCCATCAGGTCTAAGGTTACTGAAGCTTTCTTT
CDR3 protein: CAIRSKVTEAFF

clone size: many
J gene: TRBJ1-2
V gene: TRBV28
D gene: .
CDR3 DNA: TGTGCCAGCAGTCTCGACAGGCGGAATAGCTATGGCTACACCTTC
CDR3 protein: CASSLDRRNSYGYTF

clone size: many
J gene: TRBJ1-2
V gene: TRBV12-3/TRBV12-4
D gene: .
CDR3 DNA: TGTGCCAGCAGTTACCAGGGCTATGGCTACACCTTC
CDR3 protein: CASSYQGYGYTF

clone size: many
J gene: TRBJ2-7
V gene: TRBV30
D gene: TRBD2
CDR3 DNA: TGTGCCTGGAGTGTCGGGCTAGCGGGGCTCTACGAGCAGTACTTC
CDR3 protein: CAWSVGLAGLYEQYF

clone size: many
J gene: TRBJ2-1
V gene: TRBV29-1
D gene: TRBD2
CDR3 DNA: TGCAGCGTTGATAGGTCTAGCGGGAAAAATGAGCAGTTCTTC
CDR3 protein: CSVDRSSGKNEQFF

clone size: .
J gene: TRBJ2-1
V gene: TRBV24-1
D gene: .
CDR3 DNA: TGTCCAACGAGACAGCCCTACAATGAGCAGTTCTTC
CDR3 protein: CPTRQPYNEQFF

clone size: few
J gene: TRBJ2-7
V gene: TRBV3-1
D gene: TRBD2
CDR3 DNA: TGTGCCAGCAGCCAAGGAAGCGGGGGGAGCTCCTACGAGCAGTACTTC
CDR3 protein: CASSQGSGGSSYEQYF

clone size: many
J gene: TRBJ2-6
V gene: TRBV6-5
D gene: .
CDR3 DNA: TGTGCCAGCAGTTTCGCCCCCGGACTGATGACCTCTGGGGCCAACGTCCTGACTTTC
CDR3 protein: CASSFAPGLMTSGANVLTF

clone size: many
J gene: TRBJ2-4
V gene: TRBV6-1
D gene: .
CDR3 DNA: TGTGCCAGCAGTCCCCGACAGTCCCTAAACATTCAGTACTTC
CDR3 protein: CASSPRQSLNIQYF

clone size: many
J gene: TRBJ2-3
V gene: TRBV18
D gene: TRBD1
CDR3 DNA: TGTGCCAGCTCACCACGACAGGGTCAGGGAGATACGCAGTATTTT
CDR3 protein: CASSPRQGQGDTQYF

clone size: many
J gene: TRBJ2-5
V gene: TRBV7-9
D gene: .
CDR3 DNA: TGTGCCAGCAGCCCGGTGGGGGCTGGGGAGACCCAGTACTTC
CDR3 protein: CASSPVGAGETQYF

clone size: .
J gene: TRBJ1-1
V gene: TRBV20-1
D gene: TRBD1
CDR3 DNA: TGCAGTGCCTCACAGGGGTGGAGCACTGAAGCTTTCTTT
CDR3 protein: CSASQGWSTEAFF

clone size: many
J gene: TRBJ2-5
V gene: TRBV20-1
D gene: .
CDR3 DNA: TGCAGTGCGGCAGCCATCCAAGAGACCCAGTACTTC
CDR3 protein: CSAAAIQETQYF

clone size: many
J gene: TRBJ1-1
V gene: TRBV12-3/TRBV12-4
D gene: .
CDR3 DNA: TGTGCCAGCAGCAGACAGGCCGGACACACTGAAGCTTTCTTT
CDR3 protein: CASSRQAGHTEAFF

clone size: many
J gene: TRBJ1-1
V gene: TRBV5-1
D gene: TRBD1
CDR3 DNA: TGCGCCAGCAGCTTGGACAGGGGGATGAACACTGAAGCTTTCTTT
CDR3 protein: CASSLDRGMNTEAFF

clone size: many
J gene: TRBJ2-7
V gene: TRBV7-2
D gene: TRBD1
CDR3 DNA: TGTGCCAGCAGCTCGATGGGACAGGGGGGCGAGCAGTACTTC
CDR3 protein: CASSSMGQGGEQYF

clone size: few
J gene: TRBJ1-5
V gene: TRBV25-1
D gene: .
CDR3 DNA: TGTGCCAGCAGTGAAATTACAAGAAATCAGCCCCAGCATTTT
CDR3 protein: CASSEITRNQPQHF

clone size: few
J gene: TRBJ2-7
V gene: TRBV29-1
D gene: TRBD1
CDR3 DNA: TGCAGCGCTGTGGGATTGGACAGGCGGGTCGAGCAGTACTTC
CDR3 protein: CSAVGLDRRVEQYF